This T cell receptor (beta chain) derives from a study of CD8+ T cells in alopecia areata (dated by TCRdb to the late 2010s). The study in broad terms: Treated patients were enrolled in an open-label pilot trial of oral tofacitinib at 5 to 10 mg twice daily for moderate-to-severe alopecia areata. For the treated patients, the SALT score, which quantifies what percentage of scalp surface area is affected, served as the measure of disease severity. Biopsies were taken from tofacitinib-treated patients at baseline and again at 4 and 24 weeks into treatment, and several of those patients also had a later scalp biopsy. The study used high-throughput TCRbeta sequencing to examine T cell clonal expansion in alopecia areata, in both the C3H/HeJ mouse model and human patients. RNA was extracted with the PAXgene miRNA kit for fixed scalp, the miRNeasy kit for PBMCs, and the RNeasy kit for mouse skin. TCRbeta CDR3 regions were amplified by immunoSEQ multiplex PCR with 35 Vbeta forward and 13 Jbeta reverse primers. Scalp clonality was compared among normal scalp (n=4), patchy alopecia areata scalp (n=8), and alopecia totalis/universalis scalp (n=8). Patients received tofacitinib for 6 to 18 months and were then followed off drug for 6 months to check for delayed response and recurrence. On the human side, TCRbeta sequencing was run on scalp tissue and on sorted CD4+ and CD8+ peripheral blood T cells from healthy controls and from alopecia areata patients with either patchy or totalis/universalis disease.

A word on this clone: No antigen is known for it. Base qualities are not provided; no much larger clone lies one nucleotide away.

The receptor library was made with the immunoSEQ multiplex PCR assay. For TCR sequencing, RNA was extracted from every sample and reverse transcribed into cDNA to serve as template. SuperScript III was used for first-strand cDNA synthesis, primed with a 2:1 mix of oligo-dT and random hexamers. A synthetic immune receptor repertoire was used to gauge amplification bias, and whatever bias remained was removed computationally. As for how the authors treated the data: After raw reads were preprocessed to remove errors, the CDR3 was defined following IMGT conventions as running from the conserved cysteine to phenylalanine. Clonality was computed as 1 minus the Shannon entropy, with the entropy normalized by log2 of the number of productive unique TCRs. CD4 or CD8 identity of scalp clones was inferred by cross-referencing scalp TCRbeta sequences with sorted blood CD4 and CD8 repertoires. What TCRdb holds here is the immuneACCESS table cut down to in-frame rearrangements. Part of the clones is not present; checked against another copy, under half of the missing clones reflect an unresolved V gene, and the others are unexplained. V, J and clone size reflect that table, while D and trimming were determined from the DNA. The sample table shows a few hundred thousand clones, and roughly two fifths are seen once. The top ten hold around 0.48% of the sample.

Interpreted using the paper, the treatment or condition label stands for: oral pan-JAK inhibitor, 5-10 mg twice daily. Lesional scalp punch biopsies and peripheral blood were obtained from alopecia areata patients. PBMCs were isolated by density centrifugation and stained for CD3, CD4 and CD8, after which CD4+ and CD8+ T cells were sorted on a FACSAria. General study outcomes and caveats: Many expanded lesional clones persisted in scalp and blood during tofacitinib treatment, which may partly explain relapse after stopping treatment. Scalp TCR repertoire analysis is complicated because resident alphabeta T cells in normal human skin are also sequenced, whereas mouse skin is dominated by gammadelta T cells. Because the treated cohort was small and had only one nonresponder, larger studies are needed to examine links between baseline CD8+ expansion and response. Tofacitinib significantly decreased scalp clonality and the number of expanded CD8+ clones among the top 100 scalp clones. Higher clonality and more expanded CD8+ clones were observed in lesional scalp than in normal scalp, particularly in alopecia totalis/universalis, a finding suggestive of antigenic drive. Shared TCR sequences between patients were less evident than in mice, which may be partly attributable to HLA diversity in the patient population.

CDR1 and CDR2 are read off the germline V gene (reference sequence) as GTSNPN and SVGIG. Including the terminal cysteine and phenylalanine, the CDR3 comprises 16 residues. Only CDR3 DNA is held: 48 bases, read in frame from base 1. V is shortened by 2 bases, J by 0 bases, and the region joining them spans 14 bases. The specimen comprised CD4+ T cells sorted from blood, sampled at approximately week 31, from a patient treated with tofacitinib. The chain uses TRBV30 and TRBJ2-1; the best D guess is TRBD2, with 6 bases matching. This sequence originates from a human donor with alopecia areata. The CDR3 protein: CAWSQIAVSSYNEQFF. The sequenced DNA is TGTGCCTGGAGTCAGATAGCGGTTAGCTCCTACAATGAGCAGTTCTTC.